These 15 T cell receptor beta chains originate from one sample sequenced in a study of blood T cell repertoires in COVID-19. Profiled with immunoSEQ multiplex PCR; TCRdb holds only in-frame clones, not every one. The table lists approximately 80,000 clones, around 84% of them singletons. What was sequenced was peripheral blood. The receptors shown here come from a man aged 40-55 years with acute or convalescent COVID-19.

This chain connects TRBV29-1 to TRBJ1-5; D remains unclear. This CDR3 contains 13 residues. Germline loops: CDR1 SQVTM, CDR2 ANQGSEA. V gave up 3 bases and J gave up 6 bases, with 12 bases separating them. Here the CDR3 reads CSVEPLRGQPQHF. In DNA, the CDR3 is TGCAGCGTTGAGCCATTGAGAGGTCAGCCCCAGCATTTT.

The CDR3 loop is CASPRGTEAYEQYF. The CDR3 DNA reads as TGTGCCAGCCCCAGGGGGACTGAAGCCTACGAGCAGTACTTC. The V call is TRBV6-5, the J call TRBJ2-7, with D maybe TRBD1 (7 bases). Trimming took off 8 bases at V and 2 bases at J, with 16 bases between the two ends. Germline values: CDR1 MNHEY, CDR2 SVGAGI. The CDR3 is 14 amino acids.

This clone was counted once. The rearrangement joins TRBV6-5 to TRBJ2-7, with 10 positions matching TRBD2. The CDR3 is made up of 14 amino acids. Germline values: CDR1 MNHEY, CDR2 SVGAGI. Unmatched junction bases numbered 4, after V lost 5 bases and J lost 3 bases. The CDR3 reads CASSKSSGSYEQYF. Written as DNA, the CDR3 is TGTGCCAGCAGTAAGTCTAGCGGGAGCTACGAGCAGTACTTC.

V gene TRBV2 combines with J gene TRBJ1-4; D may be TRBD1 (5 bases). CDR1 and CDR2 (germline): SNHLY, FYNNEI. The CDR3 consists of 14 residues. Trimming cost V 3 bases and J 5 bases, with 10 bases left between them. The CDR3 DNA is TGTGCCAGCAGTGAGGACACTTACAATGAAAAACTGTTTTTT. Translated: CASSEDTYNEKLFF.

J is TRBJ2-1 and V is TRBV10-3; TRBD2 matches 12 bases. This CDR3 has 16 amino acids. Trimming took 3 bases from V and 7 from J; bases not matched to a gene: 7. Germline CDR1 is ENHRY and CDR2 is SYGVKD. Here the CDR3 DNA reads TGTGCCATCAGTGAAACGAAAGGGACTAGCGGGAATGAGCAGTTCTTC. This encodes CAISETKGTSGNEQFF.

This clone was detected only once. V is TRBV2 and J is TRBJ2-2; 7 nucleotides match TRBD2. The V segment lost 6 bases and the J segment 5 bases; nucleotides outside the gene matches: 9. The germline V gene has CDR1 SNHLY and CDR2 FYNNEI. The CDR3 runs 15 residues. The CDR3 protein is CASRRLAGETGELFF. CDR3 coding DNA: TGTGCCAGCAGGAGGCTGGCGGGAGAGACCGGGGAGCTGTTTTTT.

J is TRBJ1-5 and V is TRBV5-4; weak D call: TRBD1 (5 bases). Germline CDR1 and CDR2: SGHNT and YYREEE (reference sequence). The CDR3 runs to 14 residues. Trimming shortened V by 0 bases and J by 6 bases, and 10 bases separated the two germline ends. The CDR3 DNA follows: TGTGCCAGCAGCTTGGACGGGGGGAGTCAGCCCCAGCATTTT. Translating gives CASSLDGGSQPQHF.

This chain uses TRBV6-5 with TRBJ1-1, with 9 bases identical to TRBD1. The CDR3 length is 14 residues. V lost 7 bases to trimming and J lost 6 bases; unmatched junction nucleotides: 9. Germline CDR1 and CDR2: MNHEY and SVGAGI. The CDR3 here is CASTVRDRAAEAFF. In DNA form, the CDR3 reads TGTGCCAGCACAGTCCGGGACAGGGCTGCTGAAGCTTTCTTT.

The chain employs TRBV27 and TRBJ2-7, with 8 bases that match TRBD2. This CDR3 region has 18 residues. The V segment lost 2 bases and the J segment 2 bases; nucleotides outside the gene matches: 14. Looked up from germline, CDR1 is MNHEY and CDR2 is SMNVEV (reference sequence). The CDR3 here is CASSLNGFGRAGAYEQYF. As DNA, the CDR3 is TGTGCCAGCAGTTTAAATGGATTCGGTCGAGCGGGGGCCTACGAGCAGTACTTC.

The rearrangement uses TRBV5-1 and TRBJ1-2; the match to TRBD1 covers 9 bases. The V gene's germline CDR1 is SGHRS and CDR2 YFSETQ. The CDR3 spans 12 residues. V gave up 7 bases and J gave up 6 bases; unmatched junction bases: 4. DNA for the CDR3: TGCGCCAGCTCCGGGACAGGGAATGGCTACACCTTC. Translation gives CASSGTGNGYTF.

The chain joins TRBV6-6 to TRBJ1-5; TRBD1 matches 10 bases. Germline-derived CDR1 and CDR2 are MNHNY and SVGAGI (reference sequence). V trimming: 6 bases; J trimming: 7 bases; junction bases outside the gene matches: 3. The CDR3 covers 13 residues. The CDR3 bases are TGTGCCAGCAGCGGACAGGGGGGCCAGCCCCAGCATTTT. Translated, it gives CASSGQGGQPQHF.

This sequence joins TRBV11-2 and TRBJ1-6, with D tentatively TRBD1 (6 bases). The germline V gene has CDR1 SGHAT and CDR2 FQNNGV. V lost 5 bases to trimming and J lost 1 base, with 15 bases between them. The CDR3 contains 17 residues. As DNA, the CDR3 is TGTGCCAGCAGCCCCATGGACAGAGGGTCCTATAATTCACCCCTCCACTTT. It yields the protein CASSPMDRGSYNSPLHF.

This clone has only one observation. The chain uses TRBV14 and TRBJ2-7; 9 bases are a match to TRBD1. From germline, CDR1 is SGHDN and CDR2 FVKESK. The CDR3 sequence is 15 residues long. Trimming removed 0 bases from V and 7 bases from J; junction bases left unmatched: 7. CDR3 sequence: CASSQDWTGVGEQYF. CDR3 DNA sequence: TGTGCCAGCAGCCAAGATTGGACAGGGGTGGGGGAGCAGTACTTC.

The chain joins TRBV10-3 to TRBJ2-7, with 11 bases identical to TRBD2. The CDR3 has 17 residues. Germline CDR1 reads ENHRY; CDR2 reads SYGVKD. The V gene end was trimmed by 0 bases and the J gene end by 3 bases; junction bases not matched to a gene: 7. CDR3 loop: CAISESGGLAGGYEQYF. For the CDR3, the DNA is TGTGCCATCAGTGAGTCTGGGGGGCTAGCGGGAGGCTACGAGCAGTACTTC.

V gene TRBV5-6 combines with J gene TRBJ1-1, with D uncertain. CDR1 and CDR2 from the germline V gene are SGHDT and YYEEEE. The CDR3 is 12 amino acids. V lost 3 bases, J lost 8 bases, and 11 bases lay in between. The CDR3 nucleotides read TGTGCCAGCAGCTCCGGACGGGGAGAAGCTTTCTTT. Translated, it gives CASSSGRGEAFF.